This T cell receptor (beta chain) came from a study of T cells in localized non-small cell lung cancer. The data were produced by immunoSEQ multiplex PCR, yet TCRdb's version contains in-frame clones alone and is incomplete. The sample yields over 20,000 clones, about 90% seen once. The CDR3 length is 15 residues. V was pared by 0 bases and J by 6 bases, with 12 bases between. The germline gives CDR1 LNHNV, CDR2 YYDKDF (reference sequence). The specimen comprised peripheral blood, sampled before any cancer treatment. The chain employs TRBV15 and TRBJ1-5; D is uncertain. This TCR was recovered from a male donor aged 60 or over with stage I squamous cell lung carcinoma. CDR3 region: CATSRDRVKGQPQHF. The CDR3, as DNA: TGTGCCACCAGCAGAGATCGGGTGAAGGGTCAGCCCCAGCATTTT.